This T cell receptor beta chain stems from a study of blood T cell repertoires in COVID-19 (dated by TCRdb to about 2020). General notes on the study: The collaborator samples originated in the United States, Italy and Spain and spanned the acute and convalescent phases of COVID-19. The material from the prospective study consisted of cDNA or gDNA derived from T cells, B-cell-depleted T cells, or PBMCs. Where available, HLA class I and class II types were taken from metadata supplied by the sample provider and were not determined by assay-based typing. Samples were obtained from the ongoing ImmuneRACE study (first 160 participants) and from 1,200 or so subjects provided by 6 global collaborators. Deeply sampled blood TCRbeta repertoires from subjects exposed to, actively infected with, or recovered from COVID-19 were included in the dataset. Nearly every sample came with metadata listing a de-identified subject ID, COVID-19 status, age in years and sex. The repertoires were released in a freely available public database meant as a resource for research on the immune response to SARS-CoV-2. What the study reported, not specific to this receptor: Clinical and demographic metadata were provided uncurated, with the amount varying by source and participant.

Comment on this clone: It lacks a known antigen. No clone much larger than this one lies a single base away; base qualities are absent.

TCRbeta CDR3 regions were amplified from genomic DNA using the immunoSEQ Assay, a bias-controlled multiplex PCR. On the study's bioinformatics: Nucleated cell counts per sample were estimated from amplification of reference gene primers within the assay. To quantify the absolute abundance of each unique TCRbeta CDR3 rearrangement, sequence reads were collapsed and filtered. Productive Simpson clonality was computed per sample as the square root of Simpson's diversity index over productive rearrangements. Imported from immuneACCESS, the table was reduced by TCRdb to in-frame sequences with V and J called. These copies leave out some clones; in studies compared against another copy, an unresolved V gene accounts for under half, and the cause of the remainder is not known. From that table come the V and J calls and clone size; the DNA was used to work out D and trimming. This sample is represented by over 55,000 clones; approximately 78% of them were singletons. Clones ranked in the top ten supply around 3.7% of the sample.

Participants in the prospective study were aged about 18 to 89 years, lived in under 30 United States geographic areas, and enrolled through a virtual design. In the prospective study, cohorts were assigned on the basis of participant-reported clinical history obtained from a screening survey and a study questionnaire. In the prospective study, whole blood, serum and a nasopharyngeal or oropharyngeal swab were collected from each participant by mobile phlebotomists. Additional blood draws and questionnaires over an approximately 2-month period could optionally be provided by prospective study participants. Prospective study blood samples were shipped either frozen or at room temperature before DNA extraction. Sequenced material: PBMCs or T cells enriched from blood (not recorded which). The receptor was derived from a woman aged 40 to 50 with acute COVID-19.

This receptor carries the CDR3 CASSPETGFTEAFF. In nucleotides, the sequence is TGTGCCAGCAGCCCAGAGACAGGGTTCACTGAAGCTTTCTTT. The chain was built from TRBV7-9 and TRBJ1-1; 7 central nucleotides agree with TRBD1. The CDR3, from cysteine to phenylalanine, totals 14 residues. Only the CDR3 part of the read is kept: 42 bases, read in frame from the first base. The germline V gene (reference sequence) supplies CDR1 SEHNR and CDR2 FQNEAQ. Clipping removes 5 bases from V and 4 bases from J, with 7 as the unmatched junction base count. Reference TRBV7-9 and TRBJ1-1 genes cover what lies past the CDR3, so the full variable domain is DTGVSQNPRHKITKRGQNVTFRCDPISEHNRLYWYRQTLGQGPEFLTYFQNEAQLEKSRLLSDRFSAERPKGSFSTLEIQRTEQGDSAMYLCASSPETGFTEAFFGQGTRLTVV.